This T cell receptor beta chain was retrieved from a study of T-cell memory formation after mild COVID-19. As concerns this clonotype: As yet, its antigen is unknown.

The CDR3 consists of 13 residues. CDR1 and CDR2 from the germline V gene are MGHRA and YSYEKL. V shed 6 bases and J 6 bases; nucleotides not matched to a gene: 6. TCRdb re-called the 5' RACE reads through MiXCR, storing one row per CDR3 protein. The sample holds 400,000 to 500,000 distinct CDR3 sequences, 15% to 20% seen once. General observations from the study: Chiefly within CM and EM were the contracting CD4+ clones; CD8+ ones were within EMRA. Clones contracting day 15 to 85 were balanced CD4/CD8; later expanders leaned CD4+.

The material sequenced was PBMCs or a T cell subset sorted from them (not recorded which). The TCR was taken from an adult woman who had mild COVID-19 (a few samples of this study predate the infection). Cell type and time point are not known. The chain is built from TRBV4-1 and TRBJ1-1; the match to TRBD1 covers 8 bases. CDR3 coding DNA: TGCGCCAGCAGGTTCGGACAGGGCCCTGAAGCTTTCTTT. Translating it yields CASRFGQGPEAFF.